Included here is one TCR beta chain sequence, with context. Its antigen remains unidentified. Each CDR3 protein gets one entry after TCRdb re-called the RT-PCR reads with MiXCR. The sample shows around 760,000 distinct CDR3 sequences, about 14% of them seen only once. These data come from a study of response to subunit inactivated influenza vaccine. Per germline, CDR1 LGHDT and CDR2 YNNKEL (reference sequence). The V and J ends lost 0 bases and 0 bases respectively, with 11 bases between them. This CDR3 region has 17 residues. Study-wide points: The authors suggested that every seasonal influenza vaccination recruits few new T cells.

Sequenced material: PBMCs from blood, taken 14 days before vaccination. The source of this sequence is a middle-aged man who received an inactivated influenza vaccine. The chain carries TRBV3-1 and TRBJ1-4; D not certain. The CDR3 DNA reads TGTGCCAGCAGCCAAGAACTGCTAGTTGCAACTAATGAAAAACTGTTTTTT. This codes for CASSQELLVATNEKLFF. The complete variable domain, with remaining parts taken from reference TRBV3-1 and TRBJ1-4, reads DTAVSQTPKYLVTQMGNDKSIKCEQNLGHDTMYWYKQDSKKFLKIMFSYNNKELIINETVPNRFSPKSPDKAHLNLHINSLELGDSAVYFCASSQELLVATNEKLFFGSGTQLSVL.